This T cell receptor beta chain was identified in a study of control samples from healthy donors and cancer patients (dated by TCRdb to the early 2020s). To prepare the library, the immunoSEQ multiplex PCR assay was applied. The source is immuneACCESS, and TCRdb retained only in-frame sequences with V and J called. Part of the clones is not carried over; for the studies checked, unresolved V genes explain less than half of this, and the remainder is unexplained. The table for this sample lists about 120,000 clones; around 90% of them were counted only once. The top ten hold 2% to 2.5% of the sample. The CDR3 has 16 amino acids, counting the end cysteine and phenylalanine. This entry keeps only the CDR3 DNA: 48 bases, framed from base 1. V loses 2 bases, J loses 2 bases, and the germline ends lie 15 bases apart. The germline V gene encodes CDR1 MNHNS and CDR2 SASEGT. For this clone: It has no known antigen specificity. Qualities for individual bases were not recorded, and no much larger clone is one base off.

This receptor was identified in a woman in her 70s in good health. The chain is assembled from TRBV6-1 and TRBJ1-2; the D segment cannot be called with confidence. Sequenced input: blood. The CDR3 has the sequence CASSESFWTSNYGYTF. In nucleotide form, the sequence is TGTGCCAGCAGTGAATCCTTTTGGACTTCCAACTATGGCTACACCTTC.